This TCR beta chain was recovered during a study of blood T cells in healthy people across ages. Study background: The capture of about one barcoded beta molecule per two T cells was achieved by template switching.

The trim removed 0 bases at V and 7 bases at J, leaving 10 bases unmatched. This CDR3 spans 17 amino acids. The germline V gene has CDR1 SGDLS and CDR2 YYNGEE. Primers used in a second PCR of about 6 to 12 cycles were a sample-barcoded 5' primer and a J-beta primer mix. TCRdb analysed the 5' RACE reads with MiXCR anew, one entry per CDR3 protein. Of 1.5 million to 2 million distinct CDR3 sequences in the sample, roughly 30% were seen once. Study-wide points: Any changes in expanded clonotypes were possibly confounded, as donor CMV status remained unknown. Per million T cells, TCR beta diversity dropped roughly linearly as age increased. Strong correlation existed between TCR beta diversity and naive T cell percentage.

On this clonotype: Its antigen is as yet unknown.

Input material: blood. This receptor was taken from a woman aged 25 to 39 in good health. The chain uses TRBV9 and TRBJ2-1, with 10 nucleotides matching TRBD2. The CDR3 reads CASSVAPTSGPENEQFF. The CDR3 region has the DNA TGTGCCAGCAGCGTAGCCCCGACTAGCGGGCCCGAGAATGAGCAGTTCTTC.